This T cell receptor beta chain was retrieved from a study of CD8 T cells in ankylosing spondylitis. Study-wide results and limits: A CD8+ phenotype characterized the disease-linked clones, which were relatively rare in peripheral blood. Earlier reports found some motif variants in synovial fluid and blood in reactive arthritis. Among TCR beta sequences, a motif of fewer than 10 highly homologous variants appeared characteristic of ankylosing spondylitis blood. As reported, disease-linked clones showed significant enrichment in matched ankylosing spondylitis synovial fluid.

This clonotype was counted a few times. Antigen unknown. Trimming shortened V by 0 bases and J by 6 bases, and 15 bases separated the two germline ends. Germline lookup yields CDR1 LGHDT and CDR2 YNNKEL (reference sequence). The CDR3 consists of 15 residues. TCRdb called the 5' RACE reads again in MiXCR, with one record for every CDR3 protein. The table has fewer than 550,000 distinct CDR3 sequences, approximately 5% seen once. This rearrangement joins TRBV3-1 to TRBJ2-7; no clear D gene. Sequencing was done on a sample of blood, either unsorted or a sorted T cell fraction (not recorded which). This receptor was taken from a male donor with ankylosing spondylitis. CDR3: CASSQDPARYGEQYF. The CDR3 DNA reads as TGTGCCAGCAGCCAAGACCCAGCAAGATATGGCGAGCAGTACTTC.